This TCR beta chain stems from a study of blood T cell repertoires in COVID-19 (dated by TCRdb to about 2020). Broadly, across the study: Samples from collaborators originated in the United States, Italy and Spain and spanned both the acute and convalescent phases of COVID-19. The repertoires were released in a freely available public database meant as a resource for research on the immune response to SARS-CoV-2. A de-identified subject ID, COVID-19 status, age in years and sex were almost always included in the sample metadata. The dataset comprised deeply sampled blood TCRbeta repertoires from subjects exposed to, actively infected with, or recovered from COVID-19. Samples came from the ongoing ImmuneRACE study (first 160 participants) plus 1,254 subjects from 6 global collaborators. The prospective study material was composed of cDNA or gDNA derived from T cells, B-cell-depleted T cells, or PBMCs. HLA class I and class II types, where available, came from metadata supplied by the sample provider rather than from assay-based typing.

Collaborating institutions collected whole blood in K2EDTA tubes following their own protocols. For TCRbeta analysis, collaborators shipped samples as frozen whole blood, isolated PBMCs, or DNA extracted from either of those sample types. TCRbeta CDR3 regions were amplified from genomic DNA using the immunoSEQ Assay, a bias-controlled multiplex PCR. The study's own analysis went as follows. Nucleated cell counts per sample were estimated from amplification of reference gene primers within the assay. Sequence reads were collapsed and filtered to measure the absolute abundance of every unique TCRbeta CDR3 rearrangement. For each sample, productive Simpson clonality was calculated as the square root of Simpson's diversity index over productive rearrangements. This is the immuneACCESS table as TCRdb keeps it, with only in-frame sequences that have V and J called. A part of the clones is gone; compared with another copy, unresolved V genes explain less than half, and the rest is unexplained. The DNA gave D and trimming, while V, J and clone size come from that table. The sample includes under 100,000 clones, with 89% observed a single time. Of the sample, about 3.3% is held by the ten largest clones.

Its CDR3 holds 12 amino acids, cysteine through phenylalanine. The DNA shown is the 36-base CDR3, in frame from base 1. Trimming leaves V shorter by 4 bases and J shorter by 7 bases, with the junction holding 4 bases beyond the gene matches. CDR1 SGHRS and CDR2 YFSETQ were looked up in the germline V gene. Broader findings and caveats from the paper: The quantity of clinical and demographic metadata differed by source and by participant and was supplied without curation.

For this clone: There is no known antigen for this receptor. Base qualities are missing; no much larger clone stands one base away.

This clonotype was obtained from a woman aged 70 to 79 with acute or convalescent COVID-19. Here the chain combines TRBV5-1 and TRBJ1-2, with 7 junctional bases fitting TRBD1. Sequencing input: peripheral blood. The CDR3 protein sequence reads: CASSKGAAGYTF. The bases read TGCGCCAGCAGCAAGGGGGCAGCTGGCTACACCTTC.